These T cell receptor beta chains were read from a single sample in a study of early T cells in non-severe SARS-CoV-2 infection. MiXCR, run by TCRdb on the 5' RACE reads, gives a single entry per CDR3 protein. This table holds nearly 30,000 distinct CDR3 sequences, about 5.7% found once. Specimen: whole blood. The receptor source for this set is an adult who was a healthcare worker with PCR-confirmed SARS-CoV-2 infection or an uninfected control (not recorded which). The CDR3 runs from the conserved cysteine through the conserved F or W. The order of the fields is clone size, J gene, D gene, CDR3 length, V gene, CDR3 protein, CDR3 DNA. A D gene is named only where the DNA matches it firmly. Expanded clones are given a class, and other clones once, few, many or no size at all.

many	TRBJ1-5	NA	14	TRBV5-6	CASSLTPLGRPQHF	TGTGCCAGCAGCTTGACGCCTCTAGGGAGGCCCCAGCATTTT
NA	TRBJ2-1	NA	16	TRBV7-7	CASSPSRGSSYNEQFF	TGTGCTAGCAGCCCCTCACGGGGGAGCTCCTACAATGAGCAGTTCTTC
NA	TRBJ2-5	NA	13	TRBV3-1	CASSQDRNTQVFF	TGTGCCAGCAGCCAAGATAGGAATACCCAAGTCTTCTTC
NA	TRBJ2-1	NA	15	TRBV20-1	CSATMWDAKIREQFF	TGCAGTGCTACTATGTGGGACGCAAAAATCCGAGAGCAGTTCTTC
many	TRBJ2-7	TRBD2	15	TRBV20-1	CSASGGSGGTYEQYF	TGCAGTGCCTCAGGAGGGAGCGGGGGGACCTACGAGCAGTACTTC
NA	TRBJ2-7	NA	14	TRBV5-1	CASSDGFRSYEQYF	TGCGCCAGCTCCGACGGCTTCCGCTCCTACGAGCAGTACTTC
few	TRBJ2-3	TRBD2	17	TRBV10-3	CATRTSGGALVTDTQYF	TGTGCCACGCGGACTAGCGGGGGGGCCTTAGTAACAGATACGCAGTATTTT
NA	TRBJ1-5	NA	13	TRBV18	CASSPGSTQPQHF	TGTGCCAGCTCACCGGGGTCCACTCAGCCCCAGCATTTT
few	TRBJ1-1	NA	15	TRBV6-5	CASSYGLESNTEAFF	TGTGCCAGCAGTTACGGGTTAGAATCGAACACTGAAGCTTTCTTT
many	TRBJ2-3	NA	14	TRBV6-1	CASRALGATDTQYF	TGTGCCAGCAGGGCACTCGGGGCCACAGATACGCAGTATTTT
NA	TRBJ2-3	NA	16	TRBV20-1	CSAPPGASFSTDTQYF	TGCAGTGCCCCCCCCGGGGCCTCCTTTAGCACAGATACGCAGTATTTT
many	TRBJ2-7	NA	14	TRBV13	CASSSSDSPYEQYF	TGTGCCAGCAGCTCGTCCGACAGCCCCTACGAGCAGTACTTC
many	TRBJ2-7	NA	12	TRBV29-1	CSVEAGHYEQYF	TGCAGCGTTGAAGCGGGACACTACGAGCAGTACTTC
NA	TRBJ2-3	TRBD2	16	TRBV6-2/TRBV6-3	CASTYRTSGAPDTQYF	TGTGCCAGCACCTATCGGACTAGCGGGGCCCCGGATACGCAGTATTTT
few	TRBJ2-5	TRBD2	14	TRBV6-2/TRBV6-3	CATTWDGRRETQYF	TGTGCCACCACCTGGGACGGGAGGCGTGAGACCCAGTACTTC
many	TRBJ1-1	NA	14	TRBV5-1	CASSLGPTNTEAFF	TGCGCCAGCAGCTTGGGCCCCACCAACACTGAAGCTTTCTTT
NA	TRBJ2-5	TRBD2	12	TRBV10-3	CAISWGGDTRGF	TGTGCCATCTCCTGGGGAGGGGATACGAGGGGCTTC
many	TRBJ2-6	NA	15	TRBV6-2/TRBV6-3	CASSYGGSGANVLTF	TGTGCCAGCAGTTACGGAGGCTCTGGGGCCAACGTCCTGACTTTC
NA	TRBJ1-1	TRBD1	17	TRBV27	CASSLVRGTGVNTEAFF	TGTGCCAGCAGTTTAGTGAGGGGGACAGGCGTTAACACTGAAGCTTTCTTT
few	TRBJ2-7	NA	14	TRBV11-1	CASKQDRFTYEQYF	TGTGCCAGTAAACAGGACCGTTTTACCTACGAGCAGTACTTC
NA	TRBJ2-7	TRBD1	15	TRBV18	CASSPTRQGSYEQYF	TGTGCCAGCTCACCAACTCGACAGGGGAGCTACGAGCAGTACTTC
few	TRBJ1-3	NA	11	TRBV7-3	CASSSGGTIYF	TGTGCCAGCAGCTCTGGCGGCACCATATATTTT
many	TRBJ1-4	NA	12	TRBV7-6	CAIRGSHEKLFF	TGTGCCATACGGGGGTCTCATGAAAAACTGTTTTTT
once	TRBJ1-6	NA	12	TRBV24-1	CATSEGGSPLHF	TGTGCCACCAGTGAGGGGGGATCACCCCTCCACTTT
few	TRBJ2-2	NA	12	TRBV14	CASAPYTGELFF	TGTGCCAGCGCGCCCTACACCGGGGAGCTGTTTTTT
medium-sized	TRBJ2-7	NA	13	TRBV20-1	CSASNQGSYEQYF	TGCAGTGCTAGTAACCAGGGCTCCTACGAGCAGTACTTC
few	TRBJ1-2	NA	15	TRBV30	CAWRPGTFEDYGYTF	TGTGCCTGGAGACCCGGGACATTCGAGGACTATGGCTACACCTTC
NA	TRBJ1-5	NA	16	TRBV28	CASSLGPSKGNQPQHF	TGTGCCAGCAGTTTGGGGCCTTCAAAGGGCAATCAGCCCCAGCATTTT
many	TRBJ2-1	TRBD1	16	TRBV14	CASSRSPGQGSDEQFF	TGTGCCAGCAGTCGCTCACCGGGACAGGGATCAGATGAGCAGTTCTTC
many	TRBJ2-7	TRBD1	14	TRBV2	CASLRTGGLNEQYF	TGTGCCAGCCTTCGGACAGGGGGCCTTAACGAGCAGTACTTC
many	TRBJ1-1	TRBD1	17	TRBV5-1	CASSLDRGGPGVTEAFF	TGCGCCAGCAGCTTGGACAGGGGAGGTCCAGGTGTCACTGAAGCTTTCTTT
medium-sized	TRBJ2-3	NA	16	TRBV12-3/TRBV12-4	CASSPRGAASGNTQYF	TGTGCCAGCAGTCCCCGGGGGGCGGCGAGCGGCAATACGCAGTATTTT
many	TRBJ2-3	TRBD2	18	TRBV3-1	CASTRQGTSGSSTDTQYF	TGTGCCAGCACCCGTCAGGGAACTAGCGGCTCTAGCACAGATACGCAGTATTTT
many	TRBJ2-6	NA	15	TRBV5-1	CASSLFLSGANVLTF	TGCGCCAGCAGCTTGTTTCTCTCTGGGGCCAACGTCCTGACTTTC
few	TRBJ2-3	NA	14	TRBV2	CASSGPLSTDTQYF	TGTGCCAGCAGTGGGCCCTTAAGCACAGATACGCAGTATTTT
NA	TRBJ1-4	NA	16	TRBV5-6	CASSLAGKDTNEKLFF	TGTGCCAGCAGCTTGGCAGGGAAGGATACTAATGAAAAACTGTTTTTT
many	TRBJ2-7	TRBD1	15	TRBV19	CASKLTGTGILEQYF	TGTGCCAGTAAGCTCACCGGGACAGGGATACTCGAGCAGTACTTC
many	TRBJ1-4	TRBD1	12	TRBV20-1	CSARVFGDSKFF	TGCAGTGCTAGAGTTTTTGGGGACAGTAAGTTTTTT
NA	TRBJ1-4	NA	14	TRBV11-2	CASSFGSLGEKLFF	TGTGCCAGCAGCTTTGGCTCTCTGGGTGAAAAACTGTTTTTT
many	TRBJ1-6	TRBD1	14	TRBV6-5	CASSSDRGNSPLHF	TGTGCCAGCAGTTCCGACAGGGGCAATTCACCCCTCCACTTT
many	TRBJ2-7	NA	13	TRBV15	CATSRDLYGSWNF	TGTGCCACCAGCAGAGATCTCTACGGCAGTTGGAACTTC
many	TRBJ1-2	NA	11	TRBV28	CASSSLPLYTF	TGTGCCAGCAGTTCTCTACCACTATACACCTTC
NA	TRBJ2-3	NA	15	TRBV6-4	CASSDEAGATDTQYF	TGTGCCAGCAGTGACGAGGCGGGGGCCACAGATACGCAGTATTTT
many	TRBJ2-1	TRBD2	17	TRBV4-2	CASSQGPSSGEYNEQFF	TGTGCCAGCAGCCAAGGACCCTCTAGCGGGGAATACAATGAGCAGTTCTTC
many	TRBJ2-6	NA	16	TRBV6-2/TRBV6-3	CASSYSRATGANVLTF	TGTGCCAGCAGTTATTCTCGGGCCACTGGGGCCAACGTCCTGACTTTC
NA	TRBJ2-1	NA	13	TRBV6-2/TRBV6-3	CASSLESYNEQFF	TGTGCCAGCAGTCTCGAATCCTACAATGAGCAGTTCTTC
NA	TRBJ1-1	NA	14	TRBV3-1	CASSPTGGRTEAFF	TGTGCCAGCAGCCCGACAGGAGGGAGAACTGAAGCTTTCTTT